These T cell receptor beta chains were read from a single sample in a study of technical replicates of blood from a handful of donors. This table comes from immunoSEQ multiplex PCR, and its TCRdb copy is limited to in-frame clones, with some not included. Here the sample spans tens of thousands of clones, around 92% being singletons. Specimen: PBMCs. The receptors were sampled from a human donor in good health. Some clones in this sample may be carry-over from other donors' samples. CDR3s include the opening cysteine and the closing phenylalanine or tryptophan. The order of the fields is V gene, J gene, CDR3 protein.

v_gene: TRBV27; j_gene: TRBJ2-2; CDR3aa: CASSFPFWRESRVSGSGELFF
v_gene: TRBV27; j_gene: TRBJ1-6; CDR3aa: CASSPRGNSYNSPLHF
v_gene: TRBV6-4; j_gene: TRBJ2-3; CDR3aa: CASSQSGGNGDTQYF
v_gene: TRBV29-1; j_gene: TRBJ1-2; CDR3aa: CSIYTGQGTRSNYGYTF
v_gene: TRBV6-1; j_gene: TRBJ2-1; CDR3aa: CASSDATGTGEQFF
v_gene: TRBV7-2; j_gene: TRBJ2-5; CDR3aa: CASTRSRTETQYF
v_gene: TRBV29-1; j_gene: TRBJ1-1; CDR3aa: CSVGEKNRGRTEAFF
v_gene: TRBV7-3; j_gene: TRBJ2-2; CDR3aa: CASSEDLYTGELFF
v_gene: TRBV4-1; j_gene: TRBJ1-5; CDR3aa: CASSPAGTGSRPQHF
v_gene: TRBV27; j_gene: TRBJ2-7; CDR3aa: CASTQGALTYEQYF
v_gene: TRBV4-2; j_gene: TRBJ2-5; CDR3aa: CASSPRAGTPETQYF
v_gene: TRBV30; j_gene: TRBJ1-2; CDR3aa: CAFDRGQFGYTF
v_gene: TRBV7-2; j_gene: TRBJ1-5; CDR3aa: CASSLVRGPGWPQHF
v_gene: TRBV7-9; j_gene: TRBJ1-1; CDR3aa: CASSLGQINTEAFF
v_gene: TRBV21-1; j_gene: TRBJ2-7; CDR3aa: CASSSFGGVREQYF
v_gene: TRBV7-2; j_gene: TRBJ1-1; CDR3aa: CASSLRQLNTEAFF
v_gene: TRBV6-1; j_gene: TRBJ1-3; CDR3aa: CASSTRTRGNTIYF
v_gene: TRBV7-6; j_gene: TRBJ2-7; CDR3aa: CASSLRGTNEQYF
v_gene: TRBV6-6; j_gene: TRBJ2-1; CDR3aa: CASSPGPGEGGVEQFF
v_gene: TRBV5-4; j_gene: TRBJ1-4; CDR3aa: CASSSGTGDTTNEKLFF
v_gene: TRBV6-5; j_gene: TRBJ1-6; CDR3aa: CASSLLAMNSPLHF
v_gene: TRBV7-3; j_gene: TRBJ2-3; CDR3aa: CASSRTRTDTQYF
v_gene: TRBV7-2; j_gene: TRBJ1-3; CDR3aa: CASSTRDSPGNTIYF
v_gene: TRBV5-1; j_gene: TRBJ1-1; CDR3aa: CASSLARVNAEAFF
v_gene: TRBV7-2; j_gene: TRBJ2-7; CDR3aa: CASSLIGYGGAEQYF
v_gene: TRBV7-9; j_gene: TRBJ2-1; CDR3aa: CASSPSMASGDNEQFF